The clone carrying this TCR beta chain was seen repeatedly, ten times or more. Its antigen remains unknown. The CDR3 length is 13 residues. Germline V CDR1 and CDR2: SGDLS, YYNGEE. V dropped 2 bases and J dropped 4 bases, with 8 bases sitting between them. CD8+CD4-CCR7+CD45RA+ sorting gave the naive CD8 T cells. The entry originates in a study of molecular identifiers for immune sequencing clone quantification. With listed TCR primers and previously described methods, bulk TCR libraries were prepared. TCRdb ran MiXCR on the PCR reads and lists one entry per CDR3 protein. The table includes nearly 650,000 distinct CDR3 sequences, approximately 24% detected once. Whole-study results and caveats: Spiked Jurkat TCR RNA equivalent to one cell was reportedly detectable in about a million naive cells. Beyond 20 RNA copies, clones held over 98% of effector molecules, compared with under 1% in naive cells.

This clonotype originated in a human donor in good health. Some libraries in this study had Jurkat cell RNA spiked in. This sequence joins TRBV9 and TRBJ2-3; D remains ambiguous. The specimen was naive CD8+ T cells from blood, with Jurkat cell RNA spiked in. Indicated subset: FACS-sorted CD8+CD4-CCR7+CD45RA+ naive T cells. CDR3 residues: CASSVIISDTQYF. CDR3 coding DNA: TGTGCCAGCAGCGTTATTATCTCAGATACGCAGTATTTT.